This entry describes one T cell receptor beta chain. What it recognizes is unknown. This sample is drawn from a study of cytomegalovirus exposure and HLA in healthy donors. General study points: Because they were indistinguishable, some V segments, including TRBV6-2 and TRBV6-3, were excluded. HLA allele associations emerged for 17,000 or so TCR beta sequences in a later analysis, at 0.05 false discovery rate. In an earlier analysis, in some 600 donors, most V segments appeared productive either ~87% or ~30% of the time.

Germline loops: CDR1 LNHDA, CDR2 SQIVND (reference sequence). Trimming cost V 2 bases and J 2 bases; bases outside gene matches: 13. CDR3 length: 18 amino acids. Researchers ran the PCR with 60 Vbeta and 13 Jbeta primers. The data were produced by immunoSEQ multiplex PCR, yet TCRdb's version contains in-frame clones alone and is incomplete. The table lists a few hundred thousand clones, approximately 80% of them singletons, with 2.5% to 3% in the top ten. Sequencing input: PBMCs. This chain connects TRBV19 to TRBJ2-7, with 9 bases that match TRBD1. This clonotype was obtained from a man younger than 40 in good health and CMV-seronegative. The CDR3: CASSIIFSGQGYPYEQYF. The CDR3, as DNA: TGTGCCAGTAGTATAATATTCTCGGGACAGGGTTACCCCTACGAGCAGTACTTC.